This TCR beta chain comes out of a study of blood T cell repertoires in COVID-19. For the study at large: Samples representing acute and convalescent COVID-19 were sourced from the United States, Italy and Spain. Sources were T cells, B-cell-depleted T cells, or PBMCs; the material itself was cDNA or gDNA.

Germline V gene lookup returns CDR1 MGHRA and CDR2 YSYEKL. Trimming took 3 bases from V and 3 from J, leaving 12 bases between them. The CDR3 consists of 14 residues. As originally analysed: Nucleated cell counts were estimated from reference gene primer amplification. Data came from immunoSEQ multiplex PCR; TCRdb stores just in-frame clones and leaves some out. V and J calls and clone size are copied from that table; D and trimming were computed from the DNA. In the table there are about 74,000 clones, over 70% of which are singletons. The chain is built from TRBV4-1 and TRBJ2-7; a weak D match, TRBD1 (6 bases). This clonotype originated in a man between 65 and 80 years old with acute or convalescent COVID-19. The sample consisted of peripheral blood. The CDR3 coding sequence is TGCGCCAGCAGCCAGGGAGAGACAGGCTACGAGCAGTACTTC. Residues: CASSQGETGYEQYF.